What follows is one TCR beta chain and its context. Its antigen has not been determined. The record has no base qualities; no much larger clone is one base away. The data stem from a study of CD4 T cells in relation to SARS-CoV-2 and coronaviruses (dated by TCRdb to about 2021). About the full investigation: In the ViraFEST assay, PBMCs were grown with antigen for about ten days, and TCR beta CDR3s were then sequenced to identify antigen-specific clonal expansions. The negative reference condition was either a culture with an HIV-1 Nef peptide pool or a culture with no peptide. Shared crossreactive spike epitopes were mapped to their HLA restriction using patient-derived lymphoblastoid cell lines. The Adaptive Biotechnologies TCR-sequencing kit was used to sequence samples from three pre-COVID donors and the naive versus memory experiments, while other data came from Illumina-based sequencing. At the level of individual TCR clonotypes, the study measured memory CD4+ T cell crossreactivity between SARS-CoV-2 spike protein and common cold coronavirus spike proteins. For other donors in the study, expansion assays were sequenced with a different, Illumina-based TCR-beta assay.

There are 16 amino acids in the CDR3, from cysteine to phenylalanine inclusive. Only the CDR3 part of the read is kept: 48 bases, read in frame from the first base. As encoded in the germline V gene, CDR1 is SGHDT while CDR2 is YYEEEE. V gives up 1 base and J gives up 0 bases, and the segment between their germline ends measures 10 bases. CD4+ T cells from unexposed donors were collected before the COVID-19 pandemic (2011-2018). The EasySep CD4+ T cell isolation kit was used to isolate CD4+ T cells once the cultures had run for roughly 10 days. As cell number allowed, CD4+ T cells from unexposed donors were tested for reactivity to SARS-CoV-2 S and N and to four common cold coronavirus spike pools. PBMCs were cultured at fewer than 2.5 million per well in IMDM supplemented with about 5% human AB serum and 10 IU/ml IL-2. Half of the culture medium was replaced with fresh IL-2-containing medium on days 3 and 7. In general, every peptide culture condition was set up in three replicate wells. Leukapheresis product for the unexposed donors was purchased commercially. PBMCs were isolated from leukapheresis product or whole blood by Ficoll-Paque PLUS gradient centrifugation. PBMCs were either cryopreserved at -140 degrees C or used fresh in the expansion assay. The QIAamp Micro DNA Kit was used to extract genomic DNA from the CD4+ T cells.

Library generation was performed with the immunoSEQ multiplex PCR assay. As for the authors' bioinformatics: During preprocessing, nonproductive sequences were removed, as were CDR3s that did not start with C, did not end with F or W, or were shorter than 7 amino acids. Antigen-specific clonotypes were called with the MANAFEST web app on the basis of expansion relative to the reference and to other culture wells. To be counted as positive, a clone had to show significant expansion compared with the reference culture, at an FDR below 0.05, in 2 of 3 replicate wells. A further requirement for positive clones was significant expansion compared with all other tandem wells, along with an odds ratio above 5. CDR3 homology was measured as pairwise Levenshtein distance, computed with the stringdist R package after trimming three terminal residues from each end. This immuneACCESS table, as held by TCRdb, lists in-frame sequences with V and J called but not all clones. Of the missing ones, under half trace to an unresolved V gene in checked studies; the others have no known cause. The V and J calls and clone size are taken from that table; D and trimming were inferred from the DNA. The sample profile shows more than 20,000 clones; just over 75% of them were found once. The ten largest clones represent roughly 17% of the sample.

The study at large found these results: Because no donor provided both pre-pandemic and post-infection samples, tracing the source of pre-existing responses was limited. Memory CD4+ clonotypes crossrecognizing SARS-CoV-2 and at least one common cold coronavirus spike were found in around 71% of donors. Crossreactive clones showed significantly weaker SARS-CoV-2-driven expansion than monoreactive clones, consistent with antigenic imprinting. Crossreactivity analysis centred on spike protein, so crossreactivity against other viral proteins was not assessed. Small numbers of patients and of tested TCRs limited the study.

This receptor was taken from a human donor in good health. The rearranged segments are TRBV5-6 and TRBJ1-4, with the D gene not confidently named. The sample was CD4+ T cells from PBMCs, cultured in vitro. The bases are TGTGCCAGCAGCTTGTTCGGAATTACAACTAATGAAAAACTGTTTTTT. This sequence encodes CASSLFGITTNEKLFF.